These 26 T cell receptor beta chains were sequenced from one sample in a study of T cell responses to AZD1222 COVID-19 vaccine. Here immunoSEQ multiplex PCR was the method, and the copy in TCRdb shows in-frame clones only, minus some. The sample shows 150,000 to 200,000 clones, around nine tenths of them seen only once. Sequencing was performed on peripheral blood, taken on day 0 of AZD1222 vaccination. The receptor set was obtained from an adult in good health.

The chain combines TRBV29-1 with TRBJ2-7; 7 bases align to TRBD1. V lost 5 bases to trimming and J lost 1 base; unmatched junction nucleotides: 8. Germline V gene sequence: CDR1 SQVTM, CDR2 ANQGSEA. CDR3 length: 14 amino acids. The CDR3 protein is CSVRRDSTSYEQYF. The CDR3 coding sequence is TGCAGCGTTCGCCGGGACAGTACATCCTACGAGCAGTACTTC.

The CDR3 spells CASSATGTVNTEAFF. For the CDR3, the DNA is TGTGCCAGCAGCGCGACCGGGACGGTGAACACTGAAGCTTTCTTT. The rearrangement joins TRBV9 to TRBJ1-1, with D maybe TRBD1 (5 bases). Looked up from germline, CDR1 is SGDLS and CDR2 is YYNGEE. V lost 3 bases to trimming and J lost 0 bases, with 12 bases between them. There are 15 residues in the CDR3.

On this clone itself: At the DNA level, this CDR3 is encoded by other sequences in the same sample as well. The J gene is TRBJ1-1, the V gene TRBV6-5; TRBD1 matches 8 bases. Germline assignment: CDR1 MNHEY and CDR2 SVGAGI. Germline trimming cut 6 bases from V and 1 base from J; bases unmatched to any gene: 7. CDR3 length equals 15 residues. CDR3 loop: CASRTRQGSNTEAFF. The CDR3, as DNA: TGTGCCAGCAGAACTAGACAGGGGTCGAACACTGAAGCTTTCTTT.

This chain links TRBV10-3 with TRBJ1-6; the D is unclear. V lost 8 bases, J lost 8 bases, and 13 bases lay in between. In germline, CDR1 is ENHRY, CDR2 SYGVKD. CDR3 length equals 13 residues. CDR3 DNA: TGTGCCATCTCGTCGGAGTCCTATTCACCCCTCCACTTT. Encoded protein: CAISSESYSPLHF.

The V call is TRBV19, the J call TRBJ2-1; 10 bases line up with TRBD2. The CDR3 is 16 residues long. V trimming: 3 bases; J trimming: 2 bases; junction bases outside the gene matches: 4. Germline V gene sequence: CDR1 LNHDA, CDR2 SQIVND (reference sequence). The CDR3 DNA reads as TGTGCCAGTAGTATTGAACTAGCGGGGCCCTACAATGAGCAGTTCTTC. This gives the protein CASSIELAGPYNEQFF.

This chain uses TRBV14 with TRBJ2-7; perhaps TRBD1 as D (6 bases). Germline lookup yields CDR1 SGHDN and CDR2 FVKESK. V was shortened by 4 bases and J by 2 bases, with 18 bases between the two germline ends. The CDR3 runs 16 residues. The CDR3 coding sequence is TGTGCCAGCAGCCTGAGAACAGGGCGGATCCCCTACGAGCAGTACTTC. It specifies CASSLRTGRIPYEQYF.

The chain carries TRBV19 and TRBJ1-1, with D hard to call. The CDR3 covers 13 residues. The V gene lost 1 base and the J gene lost 5 bases, with 8 bases spanning the gap. Germline values: CDR1 LNHDA, CDR2 SQIVND (reference sequence). As DNA, the CDR3 is TGTGCCAGTAGTATAGGGTTATCGACTGAAGCTTTCTTT. It is translated as CASSIGLSTEAFF. Combining the CDR3 with reference TRBV19 and TRBJ1-1 gives the whole variable domain DGGITQSPKYLFRKEGQNVTLSCEQNLNHDAMYWYRQDPGQGLRLIYYSQIVNDFQKGDIAEGYSVSREKKESFPLTVTSAQKNPTAFYLCASSIGLSTEAFFGQGTRLTVV.

The chain joins TRBV5-3 to TRBJ2-1; either TRBD1 or TRBD2 may fit D (5 bases each). TRBV5-3 is an ORF, and what it does is uncertain. Trimming took 1 base from V and 0 from J, leaving 26 bases between them. The CDR3 consists of 21 residues. The chain's CDR3 is CARSLLEGTRGAQYSYNEQFF. The CDR3 DNA reads as TGTGCCAGAAGCTTGCTAGAGGGGACGAGAGGGGCTCAGTACTCCTACAATGAGCAGTTCTTC.

This chain uses TRBV7-8 with TRBJ1-3, with 7 bases lining up with TRBD1. V shed 5 bases, J shed 2 bases, and the junction held 3 bases outside the gene matches. This CDR3 is 14 amino acids long. The V gene's germline CDR1 is SGHVS and CDR2 FQNEAQ. The CDR3 DNA reads TGTGCCAGCAGCCCCGGGACAGCTGGAAACACCATATATTTT. Its translation is CASSPGTAGNTIYF.

This clone was recorded a few times. This chain connects TRBV19 to TRBJ1-2, with a weak D call TRBD1 (6 bases). CDR1 is LNHDA, CDR2 SQIVND, per germline (reference sequence). V gave up 6 bases and J gave up 5 bases, with 16 bases separating them. The CDR3 is 14 residues long. The CDR3 coding sequence is TGTGCCAGTAGCATACAGGGTGTGCGATATGGCTACACCTTC. Translated: CASSIQGVRYGYTF.

The sample holds one count of this clone. This sequence joins TRBV9 and TRBJ2-1, with 7 bases that match TRBD2. Trimming at V came to 7 bases and at J to 4 bases, leaving 8 bases not matched to a gene. Germline assignment: CDR1 SGDLS and CDR2 YYNGEE. The CDR3 spans 14 residues. CDR3 residues: CASSEGGGYNEQFF. CDR3 coding DNA: TGTGCCAGCTCCGAGGGCGGGGGTTACAATGAGCAGTTCTTC.

The chain links TRBV19 to TRBJ1-1, with a tentative D call TRBD1 (6 bases). V lost 5 bases and J lost 4, with 14 bases in between. The CDR3 contains 14 residues. The germline V gene encodes CDR1 LNHDA and CDR2 SQIVND (reference sequence). The CDR3 spells CASSPSRTVTEAFF. Here the CDR3 DNA reads TGTGCCAGTAGTCCGAGCCGGACAGTCACTGAAGCTTTCTTT.

The count of this clone is one. The chain is built from TRBV2 and TRBJ1-1; 10 nucleotides agree with TRBD1. This CDR3 is 14 amino acids long. The germline V gene has CDR1 SNHLY and CDR2 FYNNEI. Trimming removed 8 bases from V and 0 bases from J; junction bases left unmatched: 3. The CDR3 sequence is CASAGQGMNTEAFF. The CDR3 nucleotides are TGTGCCAGCGCGGGACAGGGGATGAACACTGAAGCTTTCTTT.

This chain joins TRBV6-1 and TRBJ1-3; D is unresolved. The V and J ends lost 2 bases and 2 bases respectively, with 10 bases between them. The length of the CDR3 is 15 residues. The germline CDR1 and CDR2 sequences are MNHNS and SASEGT. The CDR3 nucleotides read TGTGCCAGCAGTGAACCGGGAGATCCTGGAAACACCATATATTTT. Its translation: CASSEPGDPGNTIYF.

The rearrangement links TRBV7-2 to TRBJ2-7; 7 nucleotides line up with TRBD1. This CDR3 has 14 amino acids. V shed 1 base, J shed 3 bases, and the junction held 3 bases outside the gene matches. Germline CDR1 and CDR2: SGHTA and FQGNSA. The CDR3, as DNA: TGTGCCAGCAGCTTAGGACAGGGAAACTACGAGCAGTACTTC. This codes for CASSLGQGNYEQYF.

The chain couples TRBV11-2 to TRBJ2-7; no clear D gene. This CDR3 comprises 11 residues. V lost 5 bases to trimming and J lost 0 bases, with 2 bases between them. The germline V gene has CDR1 SGHAT and CDR2 FQNNGV. The CDR3 protein is CASSTSYEQYF. The DNA for the CDR3 is TGTGCCAGCAGCACCTCCTACGAGCAGTACTTC.

V gene TRBV10-1 combines with J gene TRBJ2-1, with D possibly TRBD1 on 6 matching bases. Trimming stripped 3 bases from V and 6 bases from J, with 9 bases between. The V gene's germline CDR1 is WNHNN and CDR2 SYGVQD (reference sequence). The length of the CDR3 is 13 residues. The CDR3 DNA reads as TGCGCCAGCAGTGAAACAGGGCGCAATGAGCAGTTCTTC. Its protein is CASSETGRNEQFF.

The rearrangement joins TRBV11-3 to TRBJ2-2; TRBD1 matches at 7 bases. The CDR3 length is 15 residues. Germline V gives CDR1 SGHNT, CDR2 YENEEA. Unmatched junction bases numbered 6, after V lost 5 bases and J lost 3 bases. This CDR3 is CASSGRDRDTGELFF. DNA for the CDR3: TGTGCCAGCAGCGGCCGGGACAGAGACACCGGGGAGCTGTTTTTT. Together with reference TRBV11-3 and TRBJ2-2, the CDR3 gives the full variable domain: EAGVVQSPRYKIIEKKQPVAFWCNPISGHNTLYWYLQNLGQGPELLIRYENEEAVDDSQLPKDRFSAERLKGVDSTLKIQPAELGDSAVYLCASSGRDRDTGELFFGEGSRLTVL.

V is TRBV14 and J is TRBJ1-1; no definite D call. Germline CDR1 reads SGHDN; CDR2 reads FVKESK. This CDR3 has 13 residues. Trimming took 1 base from V and 8 from J, leaving 11 bases between them. Written as DNA, the CDR3 is TGTGCCAGCAGCCAAGTCAGGCAAGGCGAAGCTTTCTTT. Protein: CASSQVRQGEAFF.

J is TRBJ1-1 and V is TRBV7-9, with a tentative D call TRBD1 (6 bases). The V gene lost 0 bases and the J gene lost 7 bases, with 18 bases spanning the gap. This CDR3 is built from 16 residues. The V gene's germline CDR1 is SEHNR and CDR2 FQNEAQ (reference sequence). CDR3 residues: CASSLAHGAGADEAFF. As DNA, the CDR3 is TGTGCCAGCAGCTTAGCTCATGGGGCGGGGGCTGATGAAGCTTTCTTT.

The chain recombines TRBV9 with TRBJ2-3, with 9 bases fitting TRBD2. This CDR3 is 16 amino acids long. The V segment lost 0 bases and the J segment 1 base; nucleotides outside the gene matches: 3. Germline V gene lookup returns CDR1 SGDLS and CDR2 YYNGEE. DNA for the CDR3: TGTGCCAGCAGCGTAGGCGGGGGGGCTCGCACAGATACGCAGTATTTT. It translates to CASSVGGGARTDTQYF.

This clone appeared a single time. The chain joins TRBV5-1 to TRBJ2-7, with D perhaps matching TRBD2 (5 bases). The V end was cut by 4 bases, the J end by 4 bases, with 18 bases between. Germline V gene data show CDR1 as SGHRS and CDR2 as YFSETQ. CDR3 size: 15 residues. CDR3 protein: CASSLRTEAKYEQYF. In DNA, the CDR3 is TGCGCCAGCAGCCTAAGGACGGAGGCGAAGTACGAGCAGTACTTC. The full variable domain, rest sourced from reference TRBV5-1 and TRBJ2-7, is KAGVTQTPRYLIKTRGQQVTLSCSPISGHRSVSWYQQTPGQGLQFLFEYFSETQRNKGNFPGRFSGRQFSNSRSEMNVSTLELGDSALYLCASSLRTEAKYEQYFGPGTRLTVT.

This chain links TRBV30 with TRBJ2-7, with 9 bases fitting TRBD1. This CDR3 has 13 residues. Per the germline V gene, CDR1 is GTSNPN and CDR2 is SVGIG (reference sequence). J gave up 4 bases and V 3 bases, and 4 bases lay outside the gene matches. The DNA of the CDR3 is TGTGCCTGGAGCCCGGGACAGGGTTACGAGCAGTACTTC. Protein product: CAWSPGQGYEQYF.

The chain recombines TRBV18 with TRBJ1-1; D is unresolved. V was pared by 1 base and J by 4 bases, with 10 bases between. The CDR3 extends over 14 amino acids. Per germline, CDR1 KGHSH and CDR2 LQKENI. The CDR3 sequence is CASSPRQLITEAFF. The CDR3 coding sequence is TGTGCCAGCTCACCACGGCAACTAATCACTGAAGCTTTCTTT.

The chain is built from TRBV7-2 and TRBJ2-1, with 9 positions matching TRBD1. V was clipped by 1 base and J by 6 bases; unmatched bases: 4. Germline V gene data show CDR1 as SGHTA and CDR2 as FQGNSA. The CDR3 consists of 15 residues. CDR3 loop: CASSLGDRDVNEQFF. The CDR3 DNA reads as TGTGCCAGCAGCTTAGGGGACAGGGACGTCAATGAGCAGTTCTTC.

This chain connects TRBV7-8 to TRBJ1-1, with no clear D. CDR1 SGHVS and CDR2 FQNEAQ come from the germline V gene. Trimming took 11 bases from V and 0 from J, leaving 16 bases between them. The CDR3 contains 14 residues. The CDR3 nucleotides are TGTGCCTCAGTGGTGGGGAGGGTGAACACTGAAGCTTTCTTT. This encodes CASVVGRVNTEAFF.